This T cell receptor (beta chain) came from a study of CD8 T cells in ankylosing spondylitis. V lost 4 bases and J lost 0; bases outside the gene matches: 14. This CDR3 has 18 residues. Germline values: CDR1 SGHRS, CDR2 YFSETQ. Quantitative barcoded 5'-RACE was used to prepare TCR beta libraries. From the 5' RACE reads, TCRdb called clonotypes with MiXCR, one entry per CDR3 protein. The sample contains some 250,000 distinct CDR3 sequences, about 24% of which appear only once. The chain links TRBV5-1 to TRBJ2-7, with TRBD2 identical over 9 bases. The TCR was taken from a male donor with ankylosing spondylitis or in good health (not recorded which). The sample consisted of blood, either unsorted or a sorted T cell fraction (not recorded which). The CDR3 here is CASSVDTGTSTTSYEQYF. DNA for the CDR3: TGCGCCAGCAGCGTAGATACCGGGACTAGCACAACCTCCTACGAGCAGTACTTC.